The 23 T cell receptor beta chains below come from one sample, sequenced in a study of identical twins. TCRdb re-called the 5' RACE reads through MiXCR, storing one row per CDR3 protein. The sample has about 200,000 distinct CDR3 sequences; less than 20% are singletons. This same sample was also part of a study on T cells expressing NK-cell markers.

Sequenced material: CD8+ T cells sorted from blood. These receptor sequences come from a woman aged 18-29 years in good health.

V is TRBV12-3 or TRBV12-4 and J is TRBJ2-7; 10 nucleotides agree with TRBD2. The CDR3 covers 16 residues. V shed 4 bases and J 1 base; nucleotides not matched to a gene: 7. The CDR3 bases are TGTGCCAGCAGTTCCCCCGGGACTAGCGTTTCCTACGAGCAGTACTTC. This gives the protein CASSSPGTSVSYEQYF.

V gene TRBV20-1 combines with J gene TRBJ1-1; D is unresolved. CDR1 is DFQATT, CDR2 SNEGSKA, per germline (reference sequence). The V end lost 5 bases, the J end lost 6 bases, and 13 bases lay between the germline ends. This CDR3 contains 12 residues. In DNA, the CDR3 is TGCAGTGCTTCAAGATCAGAAGCTGAAGCTTTCTTT. It translates to CSASRSEAEAFF.

The chain couples TRBV11-3 to TRBJ2-1; D is unresolved. This CDR3 region has 15 residues. From germline, CDR1 is SGHNT and CDR2 YENEEA. Between the trimmed V and J ends, which lost 3 bases and 0 bases, there was a span of 9 bases. CDR3 region: CASSLDPGSYNEQFF. CDR3 sequence (DNA): TGTGCCAGCAGCTTGGACCCGGGCTCCTACAATGAGCAGTTCTTC.

This clonotype was counted only a few times. The chain carries TRBV14 and TRBJ2-1; TRBD2 matches 12 bases. Looked up from germline, CDR1 is SGHDN and CDR2 is FVKESK. V lost 1 base, J lost 8 bases, and 3 bases stayed unmatched. The CDR3 sequence is 15 residues long. The CDR3 nucleotides are TGTGCCAGCAGCCAAGTTCTAGCGGGAGGGCATGAGCAGTTCTTC. This gives the protein CASSQVLAGGHEQFF.

This clonotype was observed a handful of times. The V gene is TRBV6-5, the J gene TRBJ2-3, with 7 bases aligning to TRBD2. The ends lost 2 bases at V and 1 base at J; junction bases unmatched: 6. The CDR3 has 16 amino acids. Germline V CDR1 and CDR2: MNHEY, SVGAGI. The CDR3 reads CASSYPDAGGTDTQYF. The CDR3 nucleotides read TGTGCCAGCAGTTACCCGGATGCGGGAGGCACAGATACGCAGTATTTT.

This clonotype was recorded at least ten times. V usage is TRBV12-3 or TRBV12-4 and J usage is TRBJ2-1; 10 nucleotides align to TRBD1. V was pared by 5 bases and J by 7 bases, with 5 bases of the junction left unmatched. The CDR3 covers 14 residues. The CDR3 loop reads CASSTPGQGNEQFF. The DNA of the CDR3 is TGTGCCAGCAGTACACCGGGACAGGGGAATGAGCAGTTCTTC.

This clonotype was counted ten times or more. The V gene is TRBV7-9, the J gene TRBJ2-7; weak D call: TRBD1 (6 bases). Germline assignment: CDR1 SEHNR and CDR2 FQNEAQ (reference sequence). CDR3 length: 13 residues. V was cut by 5 bases and J by 4 bases, with 12 bases left in between. CDR3 DNA sequence: TGTGCCAGCAGCGGGGGACACCAATACGAGCAGTACTTC. Translating it yields CASSGGHQYEQYF.

Only a few counts were recorded for this clonotype. The V and J genes are TRBV24-1 and TRBJ2-1, with D hard to call. The CDR3 has 15 amino acids. V was shortened by 3 bases and J by 0 bases, with 8 bases between the two germline ends. From germline, CDR1 is KGHDR and CDR2 SFDVKD. The CDR3: CATSDRWSSYNEQFF. In DNA form, the CDR3 reads TGTGCCACCAGTGATCGGTGGAGCTCCTACAATGAGCAGTTCTTC.

This clonotype was detected only a few times. The V and J genes are TRBV29-1 and TRBJ2-2; D is tentatively TRBD1 or TRBD2 (5 bases each). The CDR3 has 13 residues. CDR1 is SQVTM, CDR2 ANQGSEA, per germline. V dropped 6 bases and J dropped 4 bases, with 12 bases sitting between them. CDR3 sequence (DNA): TGCAGCGTAGTCCCGAGGGGCACCGGGGAGCTGTTTTTT. Translating it yields CSVVPRGTGELFF.

This clonotype was recorded a few times. The chain uses TRBV25-1 and TRBJ2-7; D might be TRBD1 or TRBD2, each matching 5 bases. The CDR3 is 12 residues long. Per germline, CDR1 MGHDK and CDR2 SYGVNS. V lost 1 base to trimming and J lost 11 bases, with 12 bases between them. CDR3 coding DNA: TGTGCCAGCAGTGAATGGGGGTCGGAGGAGTACTTC. Protein: CASSEWGSEEYF.

This clonotype was seen a handful of times. The V gene is TRBV6-1, the J gene TRBJ2-2; D not resolved. V was shortened by 7 bases and J by 6 bases, with 3 bases between the two germline ends. This CDR3 is 10 amino acids long. CDR1 is MNHNS, CDR2 SASEGT, per germline. In DNA, the CDR3 is TGTGCCAGCAATTCCGGGGAGCTGTTTTTT. Translation: CASNSGELFF.

This clonotype appeared a few times. The chain carries TRBV12-3 or TRBV12-4 and TRBJ2-7, with D possibly being TRBD1 (8 bases). The CDR3 has 16 residues. V dropped 2 bases and J dropped 4 bases, with 18 bases sitting between them. The CDR3 loop is CASSLSRGQGGYEQYF. The CDR3 nucleotides are TGTGCCAGCAGTTTAAGTCGCGGACAGGGAGGGTACGAGCAGTACTTC.

The V call is TRBV6-2 or TRBV6-3, the J call TRBJ2-1; D is undetermined. CDR1 and CDR2 from the germline V gene are MNHEY and SVGEGT. CDR3 length: 12 amino acids. V was cut by 6 bases and J by 9 bases, with 12 bases left in between. Here the CDR3 DNA reads TGTGCCAGCAGCCGATTAGTCTTTGAGCAGTTCTTC. Its protein is CASSRLVFEQFF.

The rearrangement uses TRBV12-3 or TRBV12-4 and TRBJ1-1, with D tentatively TRBD1 (5 bases). The CDR3 is made up of 12 amino acids. Trimming took 4 bases from V and 7 from J, leaving 10 bases between them. The CDR3 DNA is TGTGCCAGCAGTTGGGACGGTCTTGAAGCTTTCTTT. It yields the protein CASSWDGLEAFF.

This clonotype occurred a few times. The V and J genes are TRBV4-3 and TRBJ2-1; 12 positions agree with TRBD2. The CDR3 extends over 17 amino acids. CDR1 is LGHNA, CDR2 YSLEER, per germline. Germline trimming cut 0 bases from V and 7 bases from J; bases unmatched to any gene: 7. The CDR3 is CASSQDSGLAGRNEQFF. The DNA of the CDR3 is TGCGCCAGCAGCCAAGATAGTGGACTAGCGGGACGAAATGAGCAGTTCTTC.

This clonotype was seen ten or more times. The junction shows a germline mismatch at one end, possibly a read error. The chain joins TRBV5-1 to TRBJ1-1, with TRBD1 as a possible D gene (6 bases). In germline, CDR1 is SGHRS, CDR2 YFSETQ. The CDR3 has 13 amino acids. The CDR3 DNA reads TGTGCCAGCAGCTTGGGGGGGGCCACTGAAGCTTTCTTT. It specifies CASSLGGATEAFF.

The chain joins TRBV9 to TRBJ2-1; D is perhaps TRBD2 (6 bases). The germline V gene encodes CDR1 SGDLS and CDR2 YYNGEE. Trimming removed 4 bases from V and 3 bases from J, with 20 bases in between. This CDR3 is built from 17 residues. The CDR3 reads CASSPYWGEEYYNEQFF. Written as DNA, the CDR3 is TGTGCCAGCAGCCCTTATTGGGGGGAGGAATACTACAATGAGCAGTTCTTC.

This sequence joins TRBV3-1 and TRBJ2-7; 8 bases fit TRBD2. Unmatched junction bases numbered 7, after V lost 4 bases and J lost 2 bases. In germline, CDR1 is LGHDT, CDR2 YNNKEL (reference sequence). The CDR3 totals 15 residues. CDR3 region: CASSPRGGATYEQYF. The CDR3 bases are TGTGCCAGCAGCCCCCGGGGGGGGGCTACCTACGAGCAGTACTTC.

In its sample, this clonotype was seen a few times. The rearrangement uses TRBV4-1 and TRBJ1-2; 9 bases line up with TRBD1. CDR1 is MGHRA, CDR2 YSYEKL, per germline. CDR3 length: 15 residues. The ends lost 4 bases at V and 3 bases at J; junction bases unmatched: 6. CDR3 amino acids: CASSPGQGRDYGYTF. CDR3 sequence (DNA): TGCGCCAGCAGCCCCGGACAGGGGAGAGACTATGGCTACACCTTC.

This rearrangement joins TRBV7-9 to TRBJ2-2, with D uncertain. The CDR3 runs 15 residues. The V gene lost 5 bases and the J gene lost 4 bases, with 14 bases spanning the gap. Germline CDR1 is SEHNR and CDR2 is FQNEAQ (reference sequence). The CDR3 nucleotides are TGTGCCAGCAGCGAGACATCTTCCATCACCGGGGAGCTGTTTTTT. Translating gives CASSETSSITGELFF.

CDR3: CASSQVVFEGRGNEKLFF. The CDR3 DNA follows: TGCGCCAGCAGCCAAGTAGTTTTCGAGGGCAGGGGTAATGAAAAACTGTTTTTT. The rearrangement joins TRBV4-3 to TRBJ1-4; perhaps TRBD1 as D (6 bases). In germline, CDR1 is LGHNA, CDR2 YSLEER. Between the trimmed V and J ends, which lost 1 base and 4 bases, there was a span of 19 bases. This CDR3 comprises 18 residues.

This clonotype was counted only a few times. This chain joins TRBV27 and TRBJ2-6; TRBD1 might be the D (5 bases). This CDR3 contains 16 residues. CDR1 is MNHEY and CDR2 is SMNVEV in the germline V gene (reference sequence). V was cut by 7 bases and J by 2 bases, with 15 bases left in between. This chain's CDR3 is CASTDLGATGANVLTF. Here the CDR3 DNA reads TGTGCCAGCACCGATTTAGGGGCGACTGGGGCCAACGTCCTGACTTTC.

This chain joins TRBV6-2 or TRBV6-3 and TRBJ1-1; no firm D call. Germline CDR1 and CDR2: MNHEY and SVGEGT. Trimming left V 8 bases short and J 3 bases short, with 13 bases between. The CDR3 length is 13 residues. CDR3 nucleotides: TGTGCCAGCGGGCGGCTCTCGGACACTGAAGCTTTCTTT. The encoded protein is CASGRLSDTEAFF.